This passage covers 4 T cell receptor beta chains from one sample sequenced in a study of cytomegalovirus exposure and HLA in healthy donors. PCR involved 60 Vbeta and 13 Jbeta primers. Libraries were prepared by immunoSEQ multiplex PCR; TCRdb keeps only in-frame clonotypes and omits some of them. This sample's clone table lists about 50,000 clones. Specimen: PBMCs. All receptors derive from a woman aged 18-30 years in good health and CMV-seronegative.

This chain connects TRBV11-1 to TRBJ2-1, with D tentatively TRBD1 (6 bases). V lost 0 bases, J lost 1 base, and 13 bases lay in between. Per the germline V gene, CDR1 is SGHAT and CDR2 is FQDESV (reference sequence). CDR3 length: 17 amino acids. CDR3 DNA: TGTGCCAGCAGCTTAGCGCTGCGTCAGGGGTCCTACAATGAGCAGTTCTTC. This translates into CASSLALRQGSYNEQFF.

The chain is built from TRBV19 and TRBJ1-1; 11 nucleotides agree with TRBD1. The CDR3 is 16 amino acids. The germline V gene has CDR1 LNHDA and CDR2 SQIVND (reference sequence). Trimming removed 3 bases from V and 3 bases from J; junction bases left unmatched: 6. The DNA for the CDR3 is TGTGCCAGTAGTATCTGGGACAGGGGGGGTCACACTGAAGCTTTCTTT. Translation gives CASSIWDRGGHTEAFF.

J is TRBJ2-5 and V is TRBV7-2, with a weak D call TRBD1 (6 bases). Germline V gene sequence: CDR1 SGHTA, CDR2 FQGNSA. V lost 5 bases, J lost 5 bases, and 15 bases lay in between. The CDR3 has 14 residues. The CDR3 loop reads CASSVQGFRETQYF. CDR3 in DNA: TGTGCCAGCAGCGTCCAGGGGTTTCGGGAGACCCAGTACTTC. Complete variable domain (other parts from reference TRBV7-2 and TRBJ2-5): GAGVSQSPSNKVTEKGKDVELRCDPISGHTALYWYRQSLGQGLEFLIYFQGNSAPDKSGLPSDRFSAERTGGSVSTLTIQRTQQEDSAVYLCASSVQGFRETQYFGPGTRLLVL.

The genes are TRBV6-1 and TRBJ1-4, with 8 nucleotides matching TRBD1. V gave up 6 bases and J gave up 4 bases; unmatched junction bases: 7. This CDR3 has 15 amino acids. Germline assignment: CDR1 MNHNS and CDR2 SASEGT. CDR3 nucleotide sequence: TGTGCCAGCAGGGAGCAGGGGGCGGTTAATGAAAAACTGTTTTTT. The encoded protein is CASREQGAVNEKLFF.